The next 13 T cell receptor beta chains were all read from a single sample in a study of blood T cell repertoires in COVID-19. Using immunoSEQ multiplex PCR, the repertoire was profiled, and TCRdb retains in-frame clones only, with some absent. The sample consists of some 380,000 clones, approximately 85% of them appearing once. Material for sequencing was PBMCs or T cells enriched from blood (not recorded which). The receptor source for this set is a woman aged 35 to 49 with acute COVID-19.

V usage is TRBV6-6 and J usage is TRBJ1-2; 8 bases align to TRBD1. This CDR3 is 13 amino acids long. V lost 2 bases and J lost 8; bases outside the gene matches: 4. Germline V gene lookup returns CDR1 MNHNY and CDR2 SVGAGI (reference sequence). For the CDR3, the DNA is TGTGCCAGCAGTTACACGACAGGGGCCGGCTACACCTTC. It encodes CASSYTTGAGYTF.

This clone has a handful of counts. DNA for the CDR3: TGCGCCAGCAGCGGGACAAGCCTTCTCTATGGCTACACCTTC. Translation gives CASSGTSLLYGYTF. The chain is built from TRBV5-1 and TRBJ1-2, with D possibly TRBD1 on 6 matching bases. V was cut by 4 bases and J by 4 bases, with 14 bases left in between. This CDR3 region has 14 residues. Germline values: CDR1 SGHRS, CDR2 YFSETQ.

This chain uses TRBV5-4 with TRBJ1-5, with D perhaps TRBD1 (5 bases). The germline gives CDR1 SGHNT, CDR2 YYREEE (reference sequence). The V gene lost 4 bases and the J gene lost 7 bases, with 15 bases spanning the gap. The CDR3 spans 14 residues. This CDR3 reads CASSEEGALQPQHF. In DNA, the CDR3 is TGTGCCAGCAGCGAGGAAGGGGCTTTGCAGCCCCAGCATTTT. The full variable domain, its missing parts supplied by reference TRBV5-4 and TRBJ1-5, is ETGVTQSPTHLIKTRGQQVTLRCSSQSGHNTVSWYQQALGQGPQFIFQYYREEENGRGNFPPRFSGLQFPNYSSELNVNALELDDSALYLCASSEEGALQPQHFGDGTRLSIL.

The chain joins TRBV3-1 (or the pseudogene TRBV3-2) to TRBJ1-1, with 10 bases that match TRBD1. The CDR3 is 18 residues long. The V segment lost 4 bases and the J segment 2 bases; nucleotides outside the gene matches: 13. In germline, CDR1 is LGHDT, CDR2 YNNKEL (reference sequence). DNA for the CDR3: TGTGCCAGCAGCCCCCGAGGGAGCGGGACAGGGGAAAACACTGAAGCTTTCTTT. Translation gives CASSPRGSGTGENTEAFF.

The J gene is TRBJ2-1, the V gene TRBV5-1, with 10 positions matching TRBD1. The CDR3 has 15 residues. Germline lookup yields CDR1 SGHRS and CDR2 YFSETQ. Trimming took 4 bases from V and 3 from J; bases not matched to a gene: 4. The CDR3, as DNA: TGCGCCAGCAGCACCGGACAGGGGGTCTACAATGAGCAGTTCTTC. Encoded protein: CASSTGQGVYNEQFF.

Concerning this clone itself: Other nucleotide sequences in the sample specify the same CDR3. V usage is TRBV5-1 and J usage is TRBJ2-2; D is ambiguous. The germline V gene has CDR1 SGHRS and CDR2 YFSETQ. V lost 0 bases to trimming and J lost 2 bases, with 5 bases between them. This CDR3 has 14 residues. In DNA form, the CDR3 reads TGCGCCAGCAGCTTGGCCACAAACACCGGGGAGCTGTTTTTT. Residues: CASSLATNTGELFF.

This chain connects TRBV10-3 to TRBJ1-1, with D possibly being TRBD1 (5 bases). V gave up 10 bases and J gave up 6 bases, with 12 bases separating them. There are 11 residues in the CDR3. Germline CDR1 reads ENHRY; CDR2 reads SYGVKD. The CDR3 reads CATLGVSEAFF. The DNA of the CDR3 is TGTGCCACGCTAGGGGTTTCTGAAGCTTTCTTT.

This clone was seen more than once but under ten times. CDR3 nucleotides: TGTGCCTGGAGTTTAACCGGCCTCGGAGGGGTGCAAGGCTACACCTTC. Residues: CAWSLTGLGGVQGYTF. This rearrangement joins TRBV30 to TRBJ1-2, with TRBD1 as a possible D gene (5 bases). Germline V gene sequence: CDR1 GTSNPN, CDR2 SVGIG (reference sequence). V was cut by 2 bases and J by 8 bases, with 24 bases left in between. CDR3 length: 16 residues.

V usage is TRBV5-1 and J usage is TRBJ1-6; TRBD1 matches 7 bases. The ends lost 0 bases at V and 6 bases at J; junction bases unmatched: 6. The CDR3 is 16 residues long. Germline values: CDR1 SGHRS, CDR2 YFSETQ. In nucleotides, the CDR3 is TGCGCCAGCAGCTTGGGGACAGGCCCAAGTAATTCACCCCTCCACTTT. It encodes CASSLGTGPSNSPLHF.

The chain employs TRBV5-1 and TRBJ2-7, with a possible D match to TRBD2 (6 bases). V was cut by 0 bases and J by 0 bases, with 10 bases left in between. Per germline, CDR1 SGHRS and CDR2 YFSETQ. This CDR3 has 15 amino acids. This CDR3 is CASSLERGSSYEQYF. As DNA, the CDR3 is TGCGCCAGCAGCTTGGAACGGGGGAGCTCCTACGAGCAGTACTTC.

The gene calls are TRBV7-2 and TRBJ2-1; 8 nucleotides align to TRBD1. There are 15 residues in the CDR3. The germline V gene has CDR1 SGHTA and CDR2 FQGNSA. The V and J ends lost 1 base and 8 bases, in that order; junction bases with no gene match: 7. DNA of the CDR3: TGTGCCAGCAGCTTAGTAGGGACAGGAGGGTATGAGCAGTTCTTC. Translated, it gives CASSLVGTGGYEQFF.

The rearrangement joins TRBV5-1 to TRBJ2-3; D might be TRBD1 (5 bases). Per germline, CDR1 SGHRS and CDR2 YFSETQ. V lost 2 bases, J lost 1 base, and 8 bases lay in between. This CDR3 comprises 14 residues. The CDR3 spells CASSLLQGTDTQYF. The CDR3 DNA follows: TGCGCCAGCAGCTTACTACAGGGCACAGATACGCAGTATTTT.

The chain employs TRBV9 and TRBJ1-6; 7 nucleotides line up with TRBD1. This CDR3 contains 17 residues. Germline CDR1 and CDR2: SGDLS and YYNGEE. V lost 3 bases and J lost 1; bases outside the gene matches: 7. CDR3 DNA: TGTGCCAGCAGCGAACTACAGGGGTGGTCCTATAATTCACCCCTCCACTTT. This codes for CASSELQGWSYNSPLHF.